Given below is one T cell receptor (beta chain) in context. The antigen remains unidentified. Assay used: immunoSEQ multiplex PCR; TCRdb lists only in-frame clones, some missing. The table includes around 130,000 clones, 80% to 95% detected once. The sample comes from a study of T cell responses to AZD1222 COVID-19 vaccine. Study outcomes and limitations: Reportedly, nearly half of unique spike TCRs recognized epitopes outside B.1.351/B.1.1.7 mutations.

The CDR3 runs to 15 residues. CDR1 is LGHNA, CDR2 YNFKEQ, per germline. Trimming took off 4 bases at V and 0 bases at J, with 10 bases between the two ends. The receptor's source is an adult who received the MenACWY meningococcal vaccine as a control. V gene TRBV4-2 combines with J gene TRBJ1-5; D call uncertain. The sequencing used peripheral blood, collected 28 days after the second dose of the MenACWY control vaccine. CDR3 loop: CASSRTDNSNQPQHF. DNA of the CDR3: TGTGCCAGCAGCCGAACGGATAATAGCAATCAGCCCCAGCATTTT.